The T cell receptor (beta chain) under discussion was sequenced for a study of tumor-infiltrating lymphocytes in oesophageal squamous cell carcinoma. TCRdb reprocessed the PCR reads with MiXCR, giving one entry per CDR3 protein. The sample lists roughly 10,000 distinct CDR3 sequences; 55% to 75% were seen once. After removal of 3 bases from V and 5 bases from J, the junction contained 8 bases not matched to a gene. The V gene's germline CDR1 is SGHTA and CDR2 FQGTGA. The CDR3 is made up of 17 amino acids. The sequencing sample was made of esophageal tumor tissue. This chain joins TRBV7-3 and TRBJ2-1, with 12 nucleotides matching TRBD2. This TCR derives from a female donor with esophageal squamous cell carcinoma. The chain's CDR3 is CASSFKSGLAGNNEQFF. The CDR3 DNA follows: TGTGCCAGCAGCTTTAAATCCGGACTAGCGGGAAACAATGAGCAGTTCTTC.